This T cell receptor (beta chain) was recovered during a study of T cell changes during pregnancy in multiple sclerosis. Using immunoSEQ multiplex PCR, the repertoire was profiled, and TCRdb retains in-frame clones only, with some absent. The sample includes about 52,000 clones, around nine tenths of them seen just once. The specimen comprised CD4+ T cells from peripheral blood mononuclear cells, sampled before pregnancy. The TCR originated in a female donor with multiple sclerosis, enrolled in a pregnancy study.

CDR3 sequence reads: CASSLGTGPPSGYTF. The CDR3 DNA reads TGTGCCAGCAGCTTAGGGACAGGACCCCCCTCTGGCTACACCTTC. This chain links TRBV13 with TRBJ1-2, with a possible D match to TRBD1 (6 bases). Trimming stripped 0 bases from V and 7 bases from J, with 15 bases between. The CDR3 consists of 15 residues. In germline, CDR1 is PRHDT, CDR2 FYEKMQ (reference sequence).